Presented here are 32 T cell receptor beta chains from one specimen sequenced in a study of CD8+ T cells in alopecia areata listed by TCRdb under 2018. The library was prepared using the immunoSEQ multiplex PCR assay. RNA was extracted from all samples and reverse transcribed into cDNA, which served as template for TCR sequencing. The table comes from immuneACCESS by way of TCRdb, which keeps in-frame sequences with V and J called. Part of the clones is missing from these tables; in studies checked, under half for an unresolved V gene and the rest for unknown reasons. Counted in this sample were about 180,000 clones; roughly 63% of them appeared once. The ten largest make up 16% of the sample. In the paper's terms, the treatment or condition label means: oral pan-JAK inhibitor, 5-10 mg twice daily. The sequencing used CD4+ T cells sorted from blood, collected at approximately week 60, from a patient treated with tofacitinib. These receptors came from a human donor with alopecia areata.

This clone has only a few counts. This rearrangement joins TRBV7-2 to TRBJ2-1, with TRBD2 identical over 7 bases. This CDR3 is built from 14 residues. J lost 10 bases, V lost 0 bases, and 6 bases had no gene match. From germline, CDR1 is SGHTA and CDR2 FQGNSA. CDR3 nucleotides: TGTGCCAGCAGCTTAGCCCCGGGGGGATGGGAGCAGTTCTTC. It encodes CASSLAPGGWEQFF.

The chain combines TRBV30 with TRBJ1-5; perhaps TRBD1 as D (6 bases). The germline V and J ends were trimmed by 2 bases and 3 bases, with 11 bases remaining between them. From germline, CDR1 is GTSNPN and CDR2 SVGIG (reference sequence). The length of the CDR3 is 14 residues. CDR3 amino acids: CAWSTGTVNQPQHF. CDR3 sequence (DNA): TGTGCCTGGAGTACAGGGACGGTCAATCAGCCCCAGCATTTT.

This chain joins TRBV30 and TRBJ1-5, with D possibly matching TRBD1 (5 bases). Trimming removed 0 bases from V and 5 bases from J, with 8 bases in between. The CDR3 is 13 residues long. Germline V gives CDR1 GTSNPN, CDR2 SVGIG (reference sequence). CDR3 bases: TGTGCCTGGAGTGTCGCGGGGGATCAGCCCCAGCATTTT. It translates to CAWSVAGDQPQHF.

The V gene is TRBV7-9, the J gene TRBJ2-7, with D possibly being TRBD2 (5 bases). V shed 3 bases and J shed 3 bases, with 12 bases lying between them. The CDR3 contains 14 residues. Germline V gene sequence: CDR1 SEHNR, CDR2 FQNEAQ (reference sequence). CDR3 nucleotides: TGTGCCAGCAGCTTCAACGGGAATGGCTACGAGCAGTACTTC. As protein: CASSFNGNGYEQYF. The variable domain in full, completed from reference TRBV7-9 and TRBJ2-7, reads DTGVSQNPRHKITKRGQNVTFRCDPISEHNRLYWYRQTLGQGPEFLTYFQNEAQLEKSRLLSDRFSAERPKGSFSTLEIQRTEQGDSAMYLCASSFNGNGYEQYFGPGTRLTVT.

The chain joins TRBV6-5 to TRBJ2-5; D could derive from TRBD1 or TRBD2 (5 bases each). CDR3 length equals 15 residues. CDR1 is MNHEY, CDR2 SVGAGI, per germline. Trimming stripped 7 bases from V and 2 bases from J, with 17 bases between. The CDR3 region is CASTPLSGAQETQYF. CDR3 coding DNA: TGTGCCAGCACCCCCTTGTCCGGGGCTCAAGAGACCCAGTACTTC.

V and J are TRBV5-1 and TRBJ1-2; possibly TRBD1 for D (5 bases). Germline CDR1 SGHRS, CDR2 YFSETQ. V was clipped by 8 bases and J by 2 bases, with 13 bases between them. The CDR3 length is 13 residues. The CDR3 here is CASKTDRNYGYTF. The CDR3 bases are TGCGCCAGTAAAACCGACAGAAACTATGGCTACACCTTC.

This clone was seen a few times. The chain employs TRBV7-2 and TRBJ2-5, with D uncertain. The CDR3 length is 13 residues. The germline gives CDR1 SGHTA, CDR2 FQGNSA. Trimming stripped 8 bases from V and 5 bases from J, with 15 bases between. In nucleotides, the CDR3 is TGTGCCAGCCTTATATCCCTGGTGGAGACCCAGTACTTC. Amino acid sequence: CASLISLVETQYF.

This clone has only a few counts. CDR3 DNA: TGTGCCAGCAGCGACGACAGGGCGGGCGGTGAAAAACTGTTTTTT. Protein sequence: CASSDDRAGGEKLFF. The chain joins TRBV9 to TRBJ1-4, with 7 bases that match TRBD1. The CDR3 contains 15 residues. With 3 bases clipped from V and 7 bases from J, the junction kept 9 bases outside the gene matches. CDR1 and CDR2 (germline): SGDLS, YYNGEE.

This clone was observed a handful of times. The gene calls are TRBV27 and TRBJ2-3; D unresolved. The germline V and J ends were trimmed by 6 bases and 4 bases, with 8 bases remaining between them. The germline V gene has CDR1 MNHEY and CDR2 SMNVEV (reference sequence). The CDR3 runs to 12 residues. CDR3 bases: TGTGCCAGCAGACCGGGCCCAGATACGCAGTATTTT. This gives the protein CASRPGPDTQYF.

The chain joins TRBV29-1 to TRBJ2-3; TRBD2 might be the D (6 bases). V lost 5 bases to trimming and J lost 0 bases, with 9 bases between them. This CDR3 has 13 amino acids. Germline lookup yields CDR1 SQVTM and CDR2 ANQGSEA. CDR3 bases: TGCAGCGTTCGGGGGTCCAGCACAGATACGCAGTATTTT. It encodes CSVRGSSTDTQYF.

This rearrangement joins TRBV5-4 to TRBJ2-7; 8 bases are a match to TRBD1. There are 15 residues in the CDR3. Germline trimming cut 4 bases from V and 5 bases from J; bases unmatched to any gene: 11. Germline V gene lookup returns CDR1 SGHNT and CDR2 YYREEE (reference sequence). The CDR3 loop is CASSQDRGRGHEQYF. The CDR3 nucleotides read TGTGCCAGCAGCCAAGACAGGGGAAGGGGCCACGAGCAGTACTTC. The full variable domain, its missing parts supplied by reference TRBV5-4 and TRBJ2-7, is ETGVTQSPTHLIKTRGQQVTLRCSSQSGHNTVSWYQQALGQGPQFIFQYYREEENGRGNFPPRFSGLQFPNYSSELNVNALELDDSALYLCASSQDRGRGHEQYFGPGTRLTVT.

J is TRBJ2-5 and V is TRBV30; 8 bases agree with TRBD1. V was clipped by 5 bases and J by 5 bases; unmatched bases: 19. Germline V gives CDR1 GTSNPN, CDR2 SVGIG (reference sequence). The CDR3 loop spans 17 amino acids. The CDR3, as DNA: TGTGCCTGGGGGTTGTACCCCGGGACAGGCTTAGGGGAGACCCAGTACTTC. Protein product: CAWGLYPGTGLGETQYF.

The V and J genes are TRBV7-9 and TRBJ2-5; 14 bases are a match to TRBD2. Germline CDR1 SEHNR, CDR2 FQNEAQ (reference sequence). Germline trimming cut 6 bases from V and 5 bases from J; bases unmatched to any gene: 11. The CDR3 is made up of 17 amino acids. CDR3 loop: CASRGLAGAGLFETQYF. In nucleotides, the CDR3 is TGTGCCAGCAGGGGACTAGCGGGGGCGGGCCTCTTTGAGACCCAGTACTTC.

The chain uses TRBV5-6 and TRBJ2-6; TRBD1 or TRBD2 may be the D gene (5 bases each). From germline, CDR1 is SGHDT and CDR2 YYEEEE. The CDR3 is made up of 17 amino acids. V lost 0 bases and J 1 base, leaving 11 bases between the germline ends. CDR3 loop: CASSLEGSRSGANVLTF. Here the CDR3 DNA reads TGTGCCAGCAGCTTGGAGGGGAGCAGGTCTGGGGCCAACGTCCTGACTTTC.

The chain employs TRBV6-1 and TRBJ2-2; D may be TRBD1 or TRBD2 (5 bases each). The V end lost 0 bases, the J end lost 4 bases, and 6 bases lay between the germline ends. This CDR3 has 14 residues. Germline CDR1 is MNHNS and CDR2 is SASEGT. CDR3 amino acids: CASSEAGVTGELFF. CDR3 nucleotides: TGTGCCAGCAGTGAAGCGGGGGTCACCGGGGAGCTGTTTTTT.

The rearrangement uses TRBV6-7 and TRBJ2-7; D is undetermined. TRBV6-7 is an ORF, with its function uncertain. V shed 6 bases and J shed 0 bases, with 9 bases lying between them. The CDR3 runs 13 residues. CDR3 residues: CASRNDTSYEQYF. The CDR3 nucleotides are TGTGCCAGCAGAAACGACACCTCCTACGAGCAGTACTTC.

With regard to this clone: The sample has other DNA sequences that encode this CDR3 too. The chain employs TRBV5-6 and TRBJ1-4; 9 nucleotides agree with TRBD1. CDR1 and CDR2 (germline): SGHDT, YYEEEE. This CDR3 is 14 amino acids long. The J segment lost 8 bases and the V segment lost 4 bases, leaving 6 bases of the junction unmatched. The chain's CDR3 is CASSRDRVEEKLFF. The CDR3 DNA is TGTGCCAGCAGCCGGGACAGGGTGGAAGAAAAACTGTTTTTT.

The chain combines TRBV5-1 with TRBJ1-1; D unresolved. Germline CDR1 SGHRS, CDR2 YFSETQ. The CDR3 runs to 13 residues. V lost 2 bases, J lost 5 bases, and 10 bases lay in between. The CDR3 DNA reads TGCGCCAGCAGCTTTAAAGAGAAGACTGAAGCTTTCTTT. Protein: CASSFKEKTEAFF.

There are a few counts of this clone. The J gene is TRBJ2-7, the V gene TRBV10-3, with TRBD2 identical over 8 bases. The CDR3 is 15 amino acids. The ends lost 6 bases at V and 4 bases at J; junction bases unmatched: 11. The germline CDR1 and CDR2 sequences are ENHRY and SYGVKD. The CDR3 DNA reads TGTGCCATCAGGGGGAGCGGGGGACTTTCTTACGAGCAGTACTTC. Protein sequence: CAIRGSGGLSYEQYF.

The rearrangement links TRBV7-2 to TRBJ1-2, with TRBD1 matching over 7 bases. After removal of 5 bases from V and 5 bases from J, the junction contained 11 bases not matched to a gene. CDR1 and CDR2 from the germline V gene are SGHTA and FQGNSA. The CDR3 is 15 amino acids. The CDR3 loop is CASSLLGDRVYGYTF. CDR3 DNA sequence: TGTGCCAGCAGCCTACTTGGAGACAGGGTATATGGCTACACCTTC.

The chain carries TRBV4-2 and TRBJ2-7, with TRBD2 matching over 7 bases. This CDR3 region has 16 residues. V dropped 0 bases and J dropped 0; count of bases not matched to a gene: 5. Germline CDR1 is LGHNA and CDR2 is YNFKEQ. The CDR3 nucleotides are TGTGCCAGCAGCCAAGACTGGGGGGGGAGCTCCTACGAGCAGTACTTC. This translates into CASSQDWGGSSYEQYF.

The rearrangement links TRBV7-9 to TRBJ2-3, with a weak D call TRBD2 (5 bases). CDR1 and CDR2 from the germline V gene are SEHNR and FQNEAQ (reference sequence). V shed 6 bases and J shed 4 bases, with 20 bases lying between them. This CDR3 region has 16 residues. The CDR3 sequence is CASRDVKSWEPDTQYF. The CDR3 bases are TGTGCCAGCAGAGACGTGAAAAGCTGGGAGCCAGATACGCAGTATTTT.

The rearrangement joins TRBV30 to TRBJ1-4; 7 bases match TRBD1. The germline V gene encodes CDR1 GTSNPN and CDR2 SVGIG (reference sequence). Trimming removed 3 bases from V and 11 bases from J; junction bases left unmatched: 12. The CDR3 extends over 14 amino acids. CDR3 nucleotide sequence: TGTGCCTGGAGAGGACAGGACCTTATAGAGAAACTGTTTTTT. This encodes CAWRGQDLIEKLFF.

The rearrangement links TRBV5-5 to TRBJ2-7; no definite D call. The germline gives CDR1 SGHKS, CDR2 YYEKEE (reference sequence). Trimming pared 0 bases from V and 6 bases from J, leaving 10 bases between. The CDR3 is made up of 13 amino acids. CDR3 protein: CASSLVRQLEQYF. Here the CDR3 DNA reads TGTGCCAGCAGCTTGGTACGTCAGCTCGAGCAGTACTTC.

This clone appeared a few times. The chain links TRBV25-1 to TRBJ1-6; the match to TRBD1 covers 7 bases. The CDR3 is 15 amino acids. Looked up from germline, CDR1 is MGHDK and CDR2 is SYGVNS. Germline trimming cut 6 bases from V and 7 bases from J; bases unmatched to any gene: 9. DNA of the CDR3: TGTGCCAGCAGCAGACAGGGAAGGGAGAATTCACCCCTCCACTTT. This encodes CASSRQGRENSPLHF.

This chain's CDR3 is CAWRKGPGEQYF. DNA of the CDR3: TGTGCCTGGAGGAAGGGCCCGGGGGAGCAGTACTTC. This chain uses TRBV30 with TRBJ2-7; tentative D call: TRBD2 (5 bases). The V gene lost 3 bases and the J gene lost 7 bases, with 13 bases spanning the gap. CDR1 and CDR2 from the germline V gene are GTSNPN and SVGIG (reference sequence). The CDR3 extends over 12 amino acids.

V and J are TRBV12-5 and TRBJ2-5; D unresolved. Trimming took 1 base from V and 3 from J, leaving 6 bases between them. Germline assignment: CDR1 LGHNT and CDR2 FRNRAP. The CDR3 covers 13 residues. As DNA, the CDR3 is TGTGCTAGTGGTTTGGACACTGAAGAGACCCAGTACTTC. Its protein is CASGLDTEETQYF.

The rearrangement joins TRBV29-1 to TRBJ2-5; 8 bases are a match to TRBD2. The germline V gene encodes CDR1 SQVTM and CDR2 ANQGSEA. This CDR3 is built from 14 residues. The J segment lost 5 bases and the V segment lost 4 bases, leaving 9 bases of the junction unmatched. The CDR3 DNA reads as TGCAGCGTTGCGGGGGGGTCTCAAGGGGAGACCCAGTACTTC. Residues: CSVAGGSQGETQYF.

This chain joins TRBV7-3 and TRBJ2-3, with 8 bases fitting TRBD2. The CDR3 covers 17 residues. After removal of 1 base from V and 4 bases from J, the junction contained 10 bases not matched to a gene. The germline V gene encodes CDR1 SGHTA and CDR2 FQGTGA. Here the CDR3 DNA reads TGTGCCAGCAGCTTAAATCCCGCGGGGGGCATCCCAGATACGCAGTATTTT. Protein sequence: CASSLNPAGGIPDTQYF. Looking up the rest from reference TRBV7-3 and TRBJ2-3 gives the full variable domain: GAGVSQTPSNKVTEKGKYVELRCDPISGHTALYWYRQSLGQGPEFLIYFQGTGAADDSGLPNDRFFAVRPEGSVSTLKIQRTERGDSAVYLCASSLNPAGGIPDTQYFGPGTRLTVL.

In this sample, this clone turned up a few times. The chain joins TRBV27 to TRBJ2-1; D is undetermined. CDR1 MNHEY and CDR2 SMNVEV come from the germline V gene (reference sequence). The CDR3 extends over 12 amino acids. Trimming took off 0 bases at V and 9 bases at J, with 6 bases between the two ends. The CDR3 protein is CASSLSAGEQFF. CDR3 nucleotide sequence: TGTGCCAGCAGTTTATCTGCAGGTGAGCAGTTCTTC.

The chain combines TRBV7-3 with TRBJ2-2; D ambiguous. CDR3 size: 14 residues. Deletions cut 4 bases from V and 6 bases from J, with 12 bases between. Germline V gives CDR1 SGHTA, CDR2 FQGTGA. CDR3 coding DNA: TGTGCCAGCAGCTCCGGCGTCGAGGCCGGGGAGCTGTTTTTT. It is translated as CASSSGVEAGELFF.

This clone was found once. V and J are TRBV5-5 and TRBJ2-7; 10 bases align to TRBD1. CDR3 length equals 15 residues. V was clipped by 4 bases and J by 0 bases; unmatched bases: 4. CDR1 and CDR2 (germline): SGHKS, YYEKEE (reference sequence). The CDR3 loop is CASSPRTGGSYEQYF. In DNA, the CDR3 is TGTGCCAGCAGCCCACGGACAGGGGGCTCCTACGAGCAGTACTTC.